This T cell receptor beta chain was obtained from a study of T-cell reconstitution after alpha-beta-depleted transplantation in children. It was with unique molecular identifiers that the TCRbeta library was prepared. MiXCR, applied by TCRdb to the PCR reads, yields one record per CDR3 protein. The sample includes hundreds of thousands of distinct CDR3 sequences, around 16% of them seen just once. The germline CDR1 and CDR2 sequences are SGHTA and FQGTGA. V dropped 5 bases and J dropped 7; count of bases not matched to a gene: 7. CDR3 length equals 14 residues. The sample was PBMCs from the stem cell graft donor, taken from the stem cell graft. The V call is TRBV7-3, the J call TRBJ2-2; 7 positions match TRBD2. This clonotype was sampled from a human donor who donated a stem cell graft to a child with acute myeloid leukemia. This CDR3 is CASSPRAGHGELFF. CDR3 sequence (DNA): TGTGCCAGCAGCCCTAGAGCGGGGCACGGGGAGCTGTTTTTT.